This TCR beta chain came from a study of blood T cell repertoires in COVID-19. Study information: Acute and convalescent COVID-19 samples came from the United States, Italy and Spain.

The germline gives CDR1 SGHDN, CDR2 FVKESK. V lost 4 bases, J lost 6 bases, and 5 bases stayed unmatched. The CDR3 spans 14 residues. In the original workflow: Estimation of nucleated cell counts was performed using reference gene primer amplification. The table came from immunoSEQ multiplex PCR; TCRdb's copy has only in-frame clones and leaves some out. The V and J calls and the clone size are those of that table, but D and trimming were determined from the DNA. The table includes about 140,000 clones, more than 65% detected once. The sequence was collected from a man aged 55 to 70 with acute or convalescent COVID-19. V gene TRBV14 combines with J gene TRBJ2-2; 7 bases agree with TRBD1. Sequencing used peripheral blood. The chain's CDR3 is CASSLRQGAGELFF. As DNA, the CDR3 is TGTGCCAGCAGCCTACGACAGGGAGCCGGGGAGCTGTTTTTT.